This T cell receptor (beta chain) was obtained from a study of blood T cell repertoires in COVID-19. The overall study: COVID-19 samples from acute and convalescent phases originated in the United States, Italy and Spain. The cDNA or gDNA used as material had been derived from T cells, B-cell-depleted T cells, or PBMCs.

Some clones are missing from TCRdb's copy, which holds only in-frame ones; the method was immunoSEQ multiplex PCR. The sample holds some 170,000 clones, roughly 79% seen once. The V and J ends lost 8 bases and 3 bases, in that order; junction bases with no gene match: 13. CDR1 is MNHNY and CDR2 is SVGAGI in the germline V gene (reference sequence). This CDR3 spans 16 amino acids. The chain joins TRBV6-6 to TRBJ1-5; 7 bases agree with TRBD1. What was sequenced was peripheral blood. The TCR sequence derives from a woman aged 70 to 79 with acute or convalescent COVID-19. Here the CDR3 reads CASSLALGQINQPQHF. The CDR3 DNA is TGTGCCAGCTCCCTAGCCCTGGGACAGATCAATCAGCCCCAGCATTTT.